A selection of T cell receptor beta chains follows, all from one sample in a study of shared clonotypes between healthy human individuals. Data came from immunoSEQ multiplex PCR; TCRdb stores just in-frame clones and leaves some out. The sample records millions of clones, around nine tenths being singletons. The sequenced material came from naive CD4+ T cells sorted from blood. The receptors shown here come from a man between 18 and 29 years old in good health. The CDR3 runs from the conserved cysteine through the conserved F or W.

j_gene: TRBJ2-1; v_gene: TRBV19; CDR3aa: CASSQDAGYNEQFF
j_gene: TRBJ1-4; v_gene: TRBV29-1; CDR3aa: CSVVVGLQDEKLFF
j_gene: TRBJ1-1; v_gene: TRBV6-4; CDR3aa: CASRRQGGADTEAFF
j_gene: TRBJ1-2; v_gene: TRBV27; CDR3aa: CASSLSMGIYGYTF
j_gene: TRBJ2-2; v_gene: TRBV5-1; CDR3aa: CASNLGGWGTGELFF
j_gene: TRBJ1-4; v_gene: TRBV5-6; CDR3aa: CASSLRSQGYEKLFF
j_gene: TRBJ1-4; v_gene: TRBV7-9; CDR3aa: CASSLDSVPTLGVF
j_gene: TRBJ2-5; v_gene: TRBV10-1; CDR3aa: CASSERRAGVETQYF
j_gene: TRBJ2-7; v_gene: TRBV4-2; CDR3aa: CASGGSYEQYF
j_gene: TRBJ2-2; v_gene: TRBV19; CDR3aa: CASSIDQRGGRTGELFF
j_gene: TRBJ1-1; v_gene: TRBV2; CDR3aa: CASRSNTEAFF
j_gene: TRBJ1-3; v_gene: TRBV4-3; CDR3aa: CASSQEAGLQNTIYF
j_gene: TRBJ2-7; v_gene: TRBV7-2; CDR3aa: CASSLRGVAYEQYF
j_gene: TRBJ2-1; v_gene: TRBV12-2; CDR3aa: CASRLAGQTYNEQFF
j_gene: TRBJ1-1; v_gene: TRBV18; CDR3aa: CASSPKEGGHTEAFF
j_gene: TRBJ1-3; v_gene: TRBV14; CDR3aa: CASSQDLRLSGNTIYF
j_gene: TRBJ1-2; v_gene: TRBV28; CDR3aa: CAILKGQRGYTF